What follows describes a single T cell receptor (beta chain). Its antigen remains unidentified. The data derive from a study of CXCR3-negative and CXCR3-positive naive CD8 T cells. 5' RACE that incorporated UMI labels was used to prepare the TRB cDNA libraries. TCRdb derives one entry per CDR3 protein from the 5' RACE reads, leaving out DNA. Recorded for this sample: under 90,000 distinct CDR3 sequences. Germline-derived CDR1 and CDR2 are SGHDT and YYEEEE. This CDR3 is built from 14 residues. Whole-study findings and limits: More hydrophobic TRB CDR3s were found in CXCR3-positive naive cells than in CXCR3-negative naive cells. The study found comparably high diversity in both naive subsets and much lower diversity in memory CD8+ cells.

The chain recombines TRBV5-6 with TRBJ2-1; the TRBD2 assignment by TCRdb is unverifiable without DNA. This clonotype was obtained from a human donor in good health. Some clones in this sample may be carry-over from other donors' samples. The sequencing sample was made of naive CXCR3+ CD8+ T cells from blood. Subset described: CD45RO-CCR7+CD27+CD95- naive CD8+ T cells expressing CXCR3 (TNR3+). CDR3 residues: CASSPSSGYNEQFF.